Described below is a single TCR beta chain sequence and its context. Antigen specificity is unknown. One end of the junction is discordant with germline, which a read error may explain. This entry belongs to a study of post-analysis software for immune sequencing data. Overall study context: The courses of disease that were included comprised relapsing-remitting, secondary progressive and progressive-relapsing multiple sclerosis.

Presence of unique molecular identifiers characterized the TCR beta cDNA libraries. Each batch of about 0.95 to 11 million T cells produced 450,000 to 500,000 cDNA molecules. TCRdb used MiXCR to reprocess the PCR reads, holding one entry per CDR3 protein. There are hundreds of thousands of distinct CDR3 sequences in the sample; roughly 30% occur only once, and about 0.5% lies in the top ten. Findings and caveats of the study: Controls showed lower frequencies than patients for five TRBV segments, and TRBV5-6, TRBV5-1 and TRBV20-1 were among these. Pronounced co-clustering by F measure was evident among identically batched samples.

From germline, CDR1 is SGHTA and CDR2 FQGNSA. The CDR3 has 15 residues. The chain links TRBV7-2 to TRBJ1-2, with D possibly matching TRBD1 (5 bases). Sequenced input: blood. This TCR was recovered from a girl aged 10 to 17 with multiple sclerosis. CDR3 nucleotides: TGTGCCAGCAAGCCGCCGGGGGGGATTAACCATGGCTACACCTTC. Residues: CASKPPGGINHGYTF.